The 29 T cell receptor beta chains given below trace back to one sample, sequenced in a study of blood T cells in healthy people across ages. Alongside a J-beta primer mix, a sample-barcoded 5' primer served in a second PCR lasting about 7 to 12 cycles. Using its own MiXCR run on the 5' RACE reads, TCRdb lists one record per CDR3 protein. The repertoire holds around 990,000 distinct CDR3 sequences, with roughly two fifths as singletons. Material for sequencing was blood. All receptors come from a man between 18 and 29 years old in good health.

The chain combines TRBV12-3 or TRBV12-4 with TRBJ2-2, with 7 bases aligning to TRBD1. Trimming cost V 6 bases and J 8 bases; bases outside gene matches: 9. This CDR3 is built from 14 residues. CDR3 region: CASRSRQGVGELFF. CDR3 coding DNA: TGTGCCAGCAGAAGCCGACAGGGTGTGGGGGAGCTGTTTTTT.

The chain is built from TRBV6-6 and TRBJ2-5; D remains ambiguous. CDR1 is MNHNY, CDR2 SVGAGI, per germline (reference sequence). Trimming stripped 7 bases from V and 1 base from J, with 10 bases between. This CDR3 has 13 residues. The CDR3 nucleotides are TGTGCCAGCAATCTTCAAACCCAAGAGACCCAGTACTTC. Translating gives CASNLQTQETQYF.

The V gene is TRBV7-2, the J gene TRBJ2-1; tentatively, D is TRBD2 (7 bases). Looked up from germline, CDR1 is SGHTA and CDR2 is FQGNSA. The CDR3 runs 17 residues. With 0 bases removed from V and 8 bases from J, the gap between germline ends came to 20 bases. CDR3 sequence (DNA): TGTGCCAGCAGCTTAGCCGCTTTTGGGGGGGCCACAGATGAGCAGTTCTTC. It encodes CASSLAAFGGATDEQFF.

The chain has TRBV6-5 and TRBJ2-3, with TRBD2 matching 11 bases. The V segment lost 6 bases and the J segment 5 bases; nucleotides outside the gene matches: 7. CDR1 is MNHEY and CDR2 is SVGAGI in the germline V gene. The CDR3 loop spans 15 amino acids. CDR3: CASSPSLAGEDTQYF. In nucleotides, the CDR3 is TGTGCCAGCAGCCCCTCACTAGCGGGGGAAGATACGCAGTATTTT.

About this clonotype itself: A junction end diverges from the germline sequence, so it may reflect a read error. This chain uses TRBV15 with TRBJ1-1; no clear D gene. This CDR3 is 14 amino acids long. Germline lookup yields CDR1 LNHNV and CDR2 YYDKDF (reference sequence). CDR3 sequence: CATSSFVMNTGAFF. For the CDR3, the DNA is TGTGCCACCAGCAGTTTCGTTATGAACACTGGAGCTTTCTTT.

This clonotype was counted ten times or more. This chain links TRBV4-2 with TRBJ2-3, with 10 nucleotides matching TRBD1. J lost 4 bases, V lost 0 bases, and 4 bases had no gene match. The CDR3 is made up of 16 amino acids. Germline assignment: CDR1 LGHNA and CDR2 YNFKEQ. The CDR3 sequence is CASSQEGTGDSDTQYF. In DNA, the CDR3 is TGTGCCAGCAGCCAAGAAGGGACAGGGGACTCAGATACGCAGTATTTT.

This chain joins TRBV13 and TRBJ2-1, with a possible D match to TRBD2 (5 bases). Trimming pared 3 bases from V and 10 bases from J, leaving 10 bases between. The CDR3 is 12 amino acids. Germline V gene sequence: CDR1 PRHDT, CDR2 FYEKMQ (reference sequence). This CDR3 reads CASSFSRGEQFF. CDR3 nucleotides: TGTGCCAGCAGCTTCTCTCGAGGGGAGCAGTTCTTC.

The chain joins TRBV7-2 to TRBJ2-7; D ambiguous. The germline V gene encodes CDR1 SGHTA and CDR2 FQGNSA. The V gene lost 5 bases and the J gene lost 0 bases, with 8 bases spanning the gap. CDR3 length equals 13 residues. CDR3 DNA: TGTGCCAGCAGCAGAGCACGCTCCTACGAGCAGTACTTC. Its translation: CASSRARSYEQYF.

Note on this clonotype: A much larger clone lies a single base off, so this may be a read error. V gene TRBV4-3 combines with J gene TRBJ2-3; weak D call: TRBD1 (6 bases). Trimming removed 2 bases at V and 2 bases at J, with 14 bases between. CDR1 is LGHNA, CDR2 YSLEER, per germline. This CDR3 has 16 amino acids. CDR3 sequence: CASSQWTVRDTDTQYF. The CDR3 coding sequence is TGCGCCAGCAGCCAATGGACAGTTAGAGACACAGATACGCAGTATTTT.

The sample holds many counts of this clonotype. This chain uses TRBV12-3 or TRBV12-4 with TRBJ1-1; D perhaps matches TRBD1 (6 bases). The CDR3 spans 14 residues. Between the trimmed V and J ends, which lost 1 base and 5 bases, there was a span of 11 bases. Here the CDR3 DNA reads TGTGCCAGCAGTTTAGGGGGGGCGCGGACTGAAGCTTTCTTT. Amino acid sequence: CASSLGGARTEAFF.

The V call is TRBV2, the J call TRBJ2-3; 11 bases map to TRBD2. The junction had 10 bases not matched to a gene; V was cut back by 6 bases and J by 5 bases. CDR3 length: 16 residues. Germline CDR1 SNHLY, CDR2 FYNNEI. The CDR3 region is CASRVPSGGQGDTQYF. CDR3 nucleotide sequence: TGTGCCAGCAGAGTACCTAGCGGGGGGCAGGGAGATACGCAGTATTTT.

The chain has TRBV7-6 and TRBJ1-3, with D possibly being TRBD1 (5 bases). The V gene lost 5 bases and the J gene lost 0 bases, with 14 bases spanning the gap. This CDR3 has 16 residues. Germline lookup yields CDR1 SGHVS and CDR2 FNYEAQ. CDR3 in DNA: TGTGCCAGCAGCCCCCTCGACAGAGACTCTGGAAACACCATATATTTT. As protein: CASSPLDRDSGNTIYF.

This chain joins TRBV4-2 and TRBJ2-2; D possibly corresponds to TRBD1 (6 bases). V was pared by 5 bases and J by 0 bases, with 10 bases between. The CDR3 loop spans 15 amino acids. CDR1 is LGHNA and CDR2 is YNFKEQ in the germline V gene. The DNA of the CDR3 is TGTGCCAGCAGCTCCGGGACAACGAACACCGGGGAGCTGTTTTTT. It translates to CASSSGTTNTGELFF.

This clonotype was counted ten times or more. The chain links TRBV6-5 to TRBJ2-1; D unclear. In germline, CDR1 is MNHEY, CDR2 SVGAGI. The CDR3 runs to 11 residues. V lost 5 bases and J 9 bases, leaving 8 bases between the germline ends. Here the CDR3 DNA reads TGTGCCAGCAGTGACATTAGTGAGCAGTTCTTC. This gives the protein CASSDISEQFF.

The chain links TRBV7-9 to TRBJ1-6; D is uncertain. CDR3 size: 15 residues. V was cut by 6 bases and J by 0 bases, with 9 bases left in between. Germline V gives CDR1 SEHNR, CDR2 FQNEAQ (reference sequence). CDR3 in DNA: TGTGCCAGCAGGTCGGGCAGCTCCTATAATTCACCCCTCCACTTT. Its protein product is CASRSGSSYNSPLHF.

This clonotype was seen only a few times. This chain uses TRBV12-3 or TRBV12-4 with TRBJ1-1; unclear D gene. The CDR3 length is 14 residues. V was shortened by 6 bases and J by 0 bases, with 11 bases between the two germline ends. CDR3 residues: CASSQTAVNTEAFF. DNA of the CDR3: TGTGCCAGCAGCCAAACCGCGGTGAACACTGAAGCTTTCTTT.

The chain combines TRBV20-1 with TRBJ1-2, with 7 bases aligning to TRBD1. The junction had 11 bases not matched to a gene; V was cut back by 5 bases and J by 8 bases. The CDR3 loop spans 13 amino acids. The germline CDR1 and CDR2 sequences are DFQATT and SNEGSKA (reference sequence). The CDR3 protein is CSAVRQGRGGYTF. The CDR3 nucleotides are TGCAGTGCTGTACGACAGGGTCGGGGCGGCTACACCTTC.

The rearrangement uses TRBV6-1 and TRBJ1-3; D gene uncertain. The CDR3 has 15 amino acids. V was trimmed by 2 bases and J by 0 bases, leaving 8 bases between them. Looked up from germline, CDR1 is MNHNS and CDR2 is SASEGT. The CDR3 loop reads CASSEMEDSGNTIYF. The CDR3 region has the DNA TGTGCCAGCAGTGAAATGGAGGACTCTGGAAACACCATATATTTT.

This clonotype was seen a few times. The CDR3 protein is CASSQVEQGEGYTF. DNA of the CDR3: TGCGCCAGCAGCCAAGTGGAACAGGGGGAGGGCTACACCTTC. V is TRBV4-3 and J is TRBJ1-2; 8 nucleotides match TRBD1. From germline, CDR1 is LGHNA and CDR2 YSLEER. V was pared by 1 base and J by 8 bases, with 6 bases of the junction left unmatched. The CDR3 runs to 14 residues.

This sequence joins TRBV19 and TRBJ2-1, with a weak D call TRBD1 (6 bases). The CDR3 consists of 16 residues. Trimming took off 3 bases at V and 4 bases at J, with 16 bases between the two ends. CDR1 and CDR2 (germline): LNHDA, SQIVND (reference sequence). The CDR3 here is CASSIPRGIGYNEQFF. The CDR3 DNA follows: TGTGCCAGTAGTATTCCTAGGGGGATAGGTTACAATGAGCAGTTCTTC.

The chain couples TRBV14 to TRBJ2-7; 8 bases are shared with TRBD1. TRBJ2-5 explains the end of the DNA better; the J call may be wrong. This CDR3 is built from 14 residues. Germline lookup yields CDR1 SGHDN and CDR2 FVKESK. Here the CDR3 DNA reads TGTGCCAGCAACCAGCACAGGGGGATCGAGACCCAGTACTTC. Translation gives CASNQHRGIETQYF.

A few counts support this clonotype. The chain carries TRBV20-1 and TRBJ1-6, with 10 bases that match TRBD1. V was clipped by 4 bases and J by 8 bases; unmatched bases: 5. Germline values: CDR1 DFQATT, CDR2 SNEGSKA (reference sequence). The CDR3 is made up of 14 amino acids. CDR3 protein: CSANTGTGDSPLHF. In nucleotides, the CDR3 is TGCAGTGCTAACACCGGGACAGGGGATTCACCCCTCCACTTT.

J is TRBJ1-1 and V is TRBV7-2; no definite D call. V gave up 1 base and J gave up 5 bases, with 17 bases separating them. There are 16 residues in the CDR3. From germline, CDR1 is SGHTA and CDR2 FQGNSA. CDR3 nucleotide sequence: TGTGCCAGCAGCTTAGAAGGTTTCGCGGCAAATACTGAAGCTTTCTTT. Translation gives CASSLEGFAANTEAFF.

Only a few counts were recorded for this clonotype. This chain links TRBV6-5 with TRBJ2-3; 7 bases fit TRBD1. The CDR3 extends over 16 amino acids. Per the germline V gene, CDR1 is MNHEY and CDR2 is SVGAGI. With V trimmed by 5 bases and J by 0 bases, 8 bases remained unmatched. CDR3 sequence reads: CASSRQGRSSTDTQYF. CDR3 DNA: TGTGCCAGCAGTCGACAGGGACGGTCTAGCACAGATACGCAGTATTTT.

The gene calls are TRBV3-1 and TRBJ2-3; 14 nucleotides match TRBD2. This CDR3 spans 15 amino acids. Germline V gene sequence: CDR1 LGHDT, CDR2 YNNKEL (reference sequence). Trimming at V came to 1 base and at J to 8 bases, leaving 2 bases not matched to a gene. The DNA for the CDR3 is TGTGCCAGCAGCCAAGGGACTAGCGGGAGGACTACGCAGTATTTT. It translates to CASSQGTSGRTTQYF.

This clonotype was observed at least ten times. CDR3 nucleotides: TGTGCCAGCAGCTTAGCGCTGAGTTATGGCTACACCTTC. Its translation: CASSLALSYGYTF. The chain combines TRBV7-9 with TRBJ1-2; D not resolved. Germline V gene sequence: CDR1 SEHNR, CDR2 FQNEAQ (reference sequence). Between the trimmed V and J ends, which lost 0 bases and 5 bases, there was a span of 7 bases. The length of the CDR3 is 13 residues.

As regards this clonotype: At one boundary the junction diverges from the germline segment, which might be a read error. The chain's CDR3 is CSASMLQGQNYDEQFF. CDR3 nucleotides: TGCAGTGCTAGTATGCTACAGGGACAGAACTACGATGAGCAGTTCTTC. The rearrangement joins TRBV20-1 to TRBJ2-1, with 7 bases identical to TRBD1. CDR3 size: 16 residues. Germline CDR1 reads DFQATT; CDR2 reads SNEGSKA (reference sequence).

The chain employs TRBV19 and TRBJ1-2; TRBD1 might be the D (6 bases). Trimming pared 7 bases from V and 4 bases from J, leaving 19 bases between. The CDR3 length is 15 residues. Looked up from germline, CDR1 is LNHDA and CDR2 is SQIVND (reference sequence). In DNA form, the CDR3 reads TGTGCCAGTACCGAAGCCCCAGGACAGATCTATGGCTACACCTTC. Translating it yields CASTEAPGQIYGYTF.

The chain links TRBV14 to TRBJ2-1; D may be TRBD2 (7 bases). From germline, CDR1 is SGHDN and CDR2 FVKESK. Trimming shortened V by 1 base and J by 10 bases, and 20 bases separated the two germline ends. CDR3 length equals 16 residues. The CDR3 coding sequence is TGTGCCAGCAGCCAAGTGAGGGGGGGCGAGATGGGAGAGCAGTTCTTC. This codes for CASSQVRGGEMGEQFF.